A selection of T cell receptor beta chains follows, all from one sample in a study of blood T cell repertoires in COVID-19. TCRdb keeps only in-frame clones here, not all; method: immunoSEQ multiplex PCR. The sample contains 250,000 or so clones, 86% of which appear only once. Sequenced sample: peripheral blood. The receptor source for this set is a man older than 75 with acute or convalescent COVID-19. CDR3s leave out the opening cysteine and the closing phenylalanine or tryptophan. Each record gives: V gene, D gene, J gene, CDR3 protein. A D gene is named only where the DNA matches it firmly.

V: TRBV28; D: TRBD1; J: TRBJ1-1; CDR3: ASTPQGVTEAF
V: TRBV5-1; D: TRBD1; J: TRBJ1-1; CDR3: ASKDRVNTEAF
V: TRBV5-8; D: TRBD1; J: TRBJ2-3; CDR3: ASSRDRGSDTQY
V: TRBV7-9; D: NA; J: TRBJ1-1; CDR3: ASSLALTGEAF
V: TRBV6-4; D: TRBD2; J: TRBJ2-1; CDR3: ASSPLAGGSYNEQF
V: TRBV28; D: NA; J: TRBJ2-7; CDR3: ASRRFDGSGEQY
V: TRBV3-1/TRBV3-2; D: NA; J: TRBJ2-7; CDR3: ASSLRDGREQY
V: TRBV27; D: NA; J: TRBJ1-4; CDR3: ASSLGTATNEKLF
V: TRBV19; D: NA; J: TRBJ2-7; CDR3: ASNFRQSPSSEQY
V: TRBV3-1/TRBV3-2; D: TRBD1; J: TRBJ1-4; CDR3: ASSPHRQGGRNEKLF
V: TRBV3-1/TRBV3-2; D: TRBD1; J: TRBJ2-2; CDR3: ASSLDRGRTGELF
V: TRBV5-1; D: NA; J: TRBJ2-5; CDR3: ASGGGYQETQY
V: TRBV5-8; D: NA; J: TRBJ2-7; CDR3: ASSLRRGGPYEQY
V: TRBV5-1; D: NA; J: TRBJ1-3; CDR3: ASSLGSVNSGNTIY
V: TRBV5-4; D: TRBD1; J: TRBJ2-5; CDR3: ASSPGTGLQETQY
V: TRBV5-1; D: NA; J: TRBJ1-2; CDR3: ASSLEPGAVNGYT
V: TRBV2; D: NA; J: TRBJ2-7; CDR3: ASSEAPIGRGYEQY
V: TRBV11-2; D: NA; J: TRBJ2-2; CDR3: ASSLGLNTGELF
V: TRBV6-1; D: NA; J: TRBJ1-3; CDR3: ASSDGHLSGNTIY